These 23 T cell receptor beta chains share one sample of origin, sequenced in a study of vaccination effects on CD4 cells after COVID-19. Which antigens these TCRs recognize remains unknown. Assay used: immunoSEQ multiplex PCR; TCRdb lists only in-frame clones, some missing. The sample comprises 42,000 or so clones, approximately 77% of which are singletons, and under 30% rests with the top ten. Pools of viral peptides were used by the ViraFEST assay to expand antigen-specific CD4+ T cells ahead of sequencing. The culture ran for about 11 days, and then CD4+ T cells were isolated. Sometime from March through December 2020, the person acquired a SARS-CoV-2 infection that PCR confirmed. This specimen consisted of CD4+ T cells from PBMCs cultured with a peptide pool, obtained before COVID-19 vaccination. These receptors were collected from a human donor who had a prior SARS-CoV-2 infection.

The table lists this clone with a few counts. The J gene is TRBJ1-6, the V gene TRBV13; no clear D. This CDR3 comprises 12 residues. Trimming removed 6 bases from V and 3 bases from J, with 3 bases in between. Germline V CDR1 and CDR2: PRHDT, FYEKMQ (reference sequence). This chain's CDR3 is CASRVYNSPLHF. CDR3 nucleotide sequence: TGTGCCAGCAGGGTCTATAATTCACCCCTCCACTTT. The full variable domain, rest sourced from reference TRBV13 and TRBJ1-6, is AAGVIQSPRHLIKEKRETATLKCYPIPRHDTVYWYQQGPGQDPQFLISFYEKMQSDKGSIPDRFSAQQFSDYHSELNMSSLELGDSALYFCASRVYNSPLHFGNGTRLTVT.

This clone was seen a single time. The chain employs TRBV24-1 and TRBJ2-3; D gene unclear. This CDR3 contains 13 residues. Germline CDR1 reads KGHDR; CDR2 reads SFDVKD. The V gene lost 5 bases and the J gene lost 2 bases, with 7 bases spanning the gap. This CDR3 reads CATSAVDTDTQYF. The CDR3 DNA reads as TGTGCCACCAGTGCCGTGGACACAGATACGCAGTATTTT.

This clone was detected a few times. The chain recombines TRBV6-5 with TRBJ1-4; D may be TRBD1 (6 bases). The ends were cut back, 8 bases at V and 8 bases at J, with 12 bases in the middle. CDR1 is MNHEY, CDR2 SVGAGI, per germline. This CDR3 is built from 12 residues. The CDR3: CASGQNREKLFF. As DNA, the CDR3 is TGTGCCAGCGGACAGAATCGGGAAAAACTGTTTTTT.

The V gene is TRBV29-1, the J gene TRBJ2-7; a possible D gene is TRBD1 (5 bases). The germline V gene encodes CDR1 SQVTM and CDR2 ANQGSEA. Deletions cut 7 bases from V and 1 base from J, with 11 bases between. This CDR3 is built from 12 residues. The CDR3 protein is CSEQQDSYEQYF. CDR3 coding DNA: TGCAGCGAGCAACAGGATTCCTACGAGCAGTACTTC.

This clone was seen only a few times. The rearrangement links TRBV6-2 or TRBV6-3 to TRBJ2-1; 7 positions match TRBD1. Germline CDR1 MNHEY, CDR2 SVGEGT. The CDR3 runs to 15 residues. Trimming removed 2 bases from V and 6 bases from J; junction bases left unmatched: 7. The CDR3 here is CASSYTNRGSNEQFF. The DNA for the CDR3 is TGTGCCAGCAGTTACACAAACAGGGGAAGCAATGAGCAGTTCTTC.

This chain links TRBV7-8 with TRBJ2-2; 7 positions agree with TRBD2. Germline V lookup: CDR1 SGHVS, CDR2 FQNEAQ. The CDR3 is 17 amino acids. Germline trimming cut 2 bases from V and 0 bases from J; bases unmatched to any gene: 6. Here the CDR3 DNA reads TGTGCCAGCAGCTTAAGACGGGAGGAGGCGAACACCGGGGAGCTGTTTTTT. This sequence encodes CASSLRREEANTGELFF.

This chain connects TRBV6-2 or TRBV6-3 to TRBJ1-6; no reliable D call. The germline gives CDR1 MNHEY, CDR2 SVGEGT. Between the trimmed V and J ends, which lost 2 bases and 6 bases, there was a span of 8 bases. CDR3 length equals 14 residues. CDR3 region: CASSYLSANSPLHF. CDR3 DNA: TGTGCCAGCAGTTACCTTTCAGCTAATTCACCCCTCCACTTT.

The V gene is TRBV5-4, the J gene TRBJ2-2; tentatively, D is TRBD2 (7 bases). Germline V gene sequence: CDR1 SGHNT, CDR2 YYREEE (reference sequence). Trimming stripped 2 bases from V and 6 bases from J, with 11 bases between. This CDR3 has 14 residues. CDR3 in amino acids: CASSFGGGAGELFF. The CDR3 region has the DNA TGTGCCAGCAGCTTTGGCGGGGGCGCCGGGGAGCTGTTTTTT.

The chain couples TRBV24-1 to TRBJ2-7; TRBD2 aligns across 7 bases. The length of the CDR3 is 11 residues. CDR1 and CDR2 from the germline V gene are KGHDR and SFDVKD. J was trimmed by 3 bases and V by 10 bases; bases with no gene match: 2. DNA for the CDR3: TGTGCCACGTCTAGCGGCTACGAGCAGTACTTC. It yields the protein CATSSGYEQYF.

The CDR3 loop is CATSEGQGDQPQHF. The CDR3 DNA sequence: TGTGCCACCAGTGAGGGACAGGGGGATCAGCCCCAGCATTTT. The chain has TRBV24-1 and TRBJ1-5, with TRBD1 matching over 11 bases. Germline CDR1 reads KGHDR; CDR2 reads SFDVKD. The CDR3 contains 14 residues. V lost 4 bases to trimming and J lost 5 bases; unmatched junction nucleotides: 0.

The gene calls are TRBV10-3 and TRBJ2-2; no firm D call. V was shortened by 4 bases and J by 5 bases, with 17 bases between the two germline ends. This CDR3 comprises 16 residues. Germline lookup yields CDR1 ENHRY and CDR2 SYGVKD. CDR3 amino acids: CAISGPSVGWTGELFF. The CDR3 nucleotides read TGTGCCATCAGTGGCCCTTCGGTCGGGTGGACCGGGGAGCTGTTTTTT.

The chain carries TRBV7-3 and TRBJ2-1; 9 bases match TRBD1. Germline V gives CDR1 SGHTA, CDR2 FQGTGA. CDR3 length: 15 residues. V lost 3 bases to trimming and J lost 10 bases; unmatched junction nucleotides: 10. The CDR3 sequence is CASSLNRGPLGEQFF. CDR3 DNA sequence: TGTGCCAGCAGCTTGAACAGGGGGCCCCTCGGAGAGCAGTTCTTC.

The chain couples TRBV19 to TRBJ2-5, with a weak D call TRBD1 (7 bases). The CDR3 is 15 residues long. With 2 bases removed from V and 5 bases from J, the gap between germline ends came to 15 bases. CDR1 is LNHDA, CDR2 SQIVND, per germline (reference sequence). DNA for the CDR3: TGTGCCAGTAGTATATTGGCGACAGGGAGGGAGACCCAGTACTTC. Encoded protein: CASSILATGRETQYF.

The CDR3 region has the DNA TGCGCCAGCAGTCCGGACAGGGTCGACTATGGCTACACCTTC. Residues: CASSPDRVDYGYTF. This rearrangement joins TRBV5-1 to TRBJ1-2, with 8 bases fitting TRBD1. The CDR3 runs 14 residues. Germline lookup yields CDR1 SGHRS and CDR2 YFSETQ. Trimming removed 5 bases from V and 3 bases from J; junction bases left unmatched: 6.

This chain uses TRBV19 with TRBJ2-3; a possible D gene is TRBD1 (5 bases). This CDR3 is 13 amino acids long. Trimming took 4 bases from V and 5 from J, leaving 10 bases between them. Looked up from germline, CDR1 is LNHDA and CDR2 is SQIVND (reference sequence). CDR3 loop: CASSNLRGDTQYF. In DNA, the CDR3 is TGTGCCAGTAGTAATCTAAGGGGAGATACGCAGTATTTT.

A few counts support this clone. The rearrangement joins TRBV27 to TRBJ2-7; D not resolved. The CDR3 covers 13 residues. V dropped 0 bases and J dropped 6 bases, with 9 bases sitting between them. Looked up from germline, CDR1 is MNHEY and CDR2 is SMNVEV (reference sequence). CDR3 sequence (DNA): TGTGCCAGCAGTTTATCGGGGATGGGCGAGCAGTACTTC. Its translation is CASSLSGMGEQYF.

V and J are TRBV12-3 or TRBV12-4 and TRBJ1-1, with 8 bases lining up with TRBD1. After removal of 6 bases from V and 8 bases from J, the junction contained 2 bases not matched to a gene. The CDR3 runs 11 residues. In DNA, the CDR3 is TGTGCCAGCAGGGGGACAGGCGAAGCTTTCTTT. It yields the protein CASRGTGEAFF.

The gene calls are TRBV18 and TRBJ1-2; TRBD1 matches 9 bases. With V trimmed by 2 bases and J by 5 bases, 9 bases remained unmatched. Per germline, CDR1 KGHSH and CDR2 LQKENI. The CDR3 is 16 amino acids. The CDR3 loop is CASSPGNRGRAYGYTF. The CDR3 bases are TGTGCCAGCTCACCAGGGAACAGGGGGCGCGCGTATGGCTACACCTTC.

The chain joins TRBV2 to TRBJ2-7, with unresolved D. In germline, CDR1 is SNHLY, CDR2 FYNNEI. The CDR3 is 13 residues long. Trimming shortened V by 8 bases and J by 7 bases, and 18 bases separated the two germline ends. CDR3 sequence reads: CASGRVYRVEQYF. DNA of the CDR3: TGTGCCAGCGGCCGGGTCTACCGGGTTGAGCAGTACTTC.

This sequence joins TRBV30 and TRBJ1-6; unclear D gene. The V gene lost 5 bases and the J gene lost 8 bases, with 10 bases spanning the gap. This CDR3 region has 12 residues. Germline CDR1 GTSNPN, CDR2 SVGIG (reference sequence). The CDR3 region has the DNA TGTGCCTGGGGAGGGAAGGATTCACCCCTCCACTTT. It yields the protein CAWGGKDSPLHF.

The rearrangement uses TRBV15 and TRBJ2-7, with D possibly being TRBD1 or TRBD2 (5 bases each). Trimming left V 3 bases short and J 3 bases short, with 12 bases between. The CDR3 spans 14 residues. Germline CDR1 reads LNHNV; CDR2 reads YYDKDF (reference sequence). The DNA of the CDR3 is TGTGCCACCAGCAGGCCGGGACGGCTCTACGAGCAGTACTTC. Translated, it gives CATSRPGRLYEQYF.

This chain links TRBV7-8 with TRBJ2-1; D not certain. V gave up 0 bases and J gave up 5 bases, with 8 bases separating them. The CDR3 totals 14 residues. Per germline, CDR1 SGHVS and CDR2 FQNEAQ. The CDR3 DNA follows: TGTGCCAGCAGCTTAGCGAGAACCAACAATGAGCAGTTCTTC. Amino acid sequence: CASSLARTNNEQFF.

The V and J genes are TRBV6-1 and TRBJ2-7; no definite D call. The CDR3 spans 15 residues. In germline, CDR1 is MNHNS, CDR2 SASEGT. V gave up 2 bases and J gave up 0 bases, with 11 bases separating them. CDR3 coding DNA: TGTGCCAGCAGTGAACTATCTTCACACTCCTACGAGCAGTACTTC. This codes for CASSELSSHSYEQYF.